This TCR beta chain comes out of a study of early T cells in non-severe SARS-CoV-2 infection. Study context: Unpaired chains resulted from sequencing bulk RNA of unsorted whole blood. Study results and caveats: CD4 and private specificities were missed by VDJdb matching, which favored anti-spike CD8 responses.

Attached unique molecular identifiers marked individual cDNA molecules. Via MiXCR, TCRdb re-called the 5' RACE reads, giving one row per CDR3 protein. The repertoire holds tens of thousands of distinct CDR3 sequences, with approximately 9% as singletons. A few counts support this clonotype. No antigen is known for it. Germline CDR1 is SGHRS and CDR2 is YFSETQ. Unmatched junction bases numbered 9, after V lost 4 bases and J lost 2 bases. The CDR3 has 16 residues. The TCR comes from an adult who was a healthcare worker with PCR-confirmed SARS-CoV-2 infection or an uninfected control (not recorded which). Sequencing was performed on whole blood, taken at baseline. The chain carries TRBV5-1 and TRBJ2-3, with TRBD1 identical over 8 bases. CDR3 nucleotides: TGCGCCAGCAGCCCCCACACAGGGGGGACCACAGATACGCAGTATTTT. Protein: CASSPHTGGTTDTQYF.